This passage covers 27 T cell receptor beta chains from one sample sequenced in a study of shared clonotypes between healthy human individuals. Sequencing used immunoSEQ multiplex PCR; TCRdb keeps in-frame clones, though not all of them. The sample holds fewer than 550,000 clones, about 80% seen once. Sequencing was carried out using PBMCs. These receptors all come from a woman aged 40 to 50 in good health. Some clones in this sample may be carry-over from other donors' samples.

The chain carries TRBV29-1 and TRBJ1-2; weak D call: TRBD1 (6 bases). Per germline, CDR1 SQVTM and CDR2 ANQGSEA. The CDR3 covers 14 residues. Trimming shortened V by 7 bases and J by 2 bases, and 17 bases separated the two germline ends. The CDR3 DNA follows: TGCAGCGCCCTATCCCCCGGGACAAACTATGGCTACACCTTC. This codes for CSALSPGTNYGYTF.

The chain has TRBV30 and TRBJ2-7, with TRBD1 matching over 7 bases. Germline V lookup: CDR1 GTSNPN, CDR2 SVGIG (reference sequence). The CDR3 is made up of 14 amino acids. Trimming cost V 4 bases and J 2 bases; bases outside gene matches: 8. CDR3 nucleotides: TGTGCCTGGAATCCCGGGACAGTCCCCTACGAGCAGTACTTC. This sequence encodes CAWNPGTVPYEQYF.

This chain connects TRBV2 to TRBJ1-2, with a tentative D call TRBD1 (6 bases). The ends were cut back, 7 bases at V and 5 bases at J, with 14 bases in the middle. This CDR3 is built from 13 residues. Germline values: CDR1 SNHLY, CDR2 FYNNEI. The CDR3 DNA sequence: TGTGCCAGCATGGACAGCTCTCCTTATGGCTACACCTTC. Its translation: CASMDSSPYGYTF.

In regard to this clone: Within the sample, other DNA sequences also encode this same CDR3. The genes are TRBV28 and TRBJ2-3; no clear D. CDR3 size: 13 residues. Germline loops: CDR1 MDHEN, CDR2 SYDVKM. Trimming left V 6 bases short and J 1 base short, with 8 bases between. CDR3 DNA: TGTGCCAGCAGCCCGGCGGGCACAGATACGCAGTATTTT. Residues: CASSPAGTDTQYF.

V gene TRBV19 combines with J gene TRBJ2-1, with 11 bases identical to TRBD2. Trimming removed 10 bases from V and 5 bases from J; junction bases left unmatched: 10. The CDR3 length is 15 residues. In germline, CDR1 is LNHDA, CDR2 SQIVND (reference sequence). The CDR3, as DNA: TGTGCCACTGCTACTAGCGGGAGCTTCGACAATGAGCAGTTCTTC. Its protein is CATATSGSFDNEQFF. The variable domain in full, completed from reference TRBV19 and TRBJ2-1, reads DGGITQSPKYLFRKEGQNVTLSCEQNLNHDAMYWYRQDPGQGLRLIYYSQIVNDFQKGDIAEGYSVSREKKESFPLTVTSAQKNPTAFYLCATATSGSFDNEQFFGPGTRLTVL.

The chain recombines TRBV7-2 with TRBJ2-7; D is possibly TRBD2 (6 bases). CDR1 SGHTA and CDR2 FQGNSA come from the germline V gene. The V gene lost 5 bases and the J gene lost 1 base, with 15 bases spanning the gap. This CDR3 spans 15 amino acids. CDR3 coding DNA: TGTGCCAGCAGCCCCCTGTCGGGAGCATCCTACGAGCAGTACTTC. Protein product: CASSPLSGASYEQYF. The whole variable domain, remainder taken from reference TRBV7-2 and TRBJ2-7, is GAGVSQSPSNKVTEKGKDVELRCDPISGHTALYWYRQSLGQGLEFLIYFQGNSAPDKSGLPSDRFSAERTGGSVSTLTIQRTQQEDSAVYLCASSPLSGASYEQYFGPGTRLTVT.

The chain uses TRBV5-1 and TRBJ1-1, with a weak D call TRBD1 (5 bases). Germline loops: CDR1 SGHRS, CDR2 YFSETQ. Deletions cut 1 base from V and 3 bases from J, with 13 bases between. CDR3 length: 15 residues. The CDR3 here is CASSLMRGKDTEAFF. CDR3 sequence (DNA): TGCGCCAGCAGCTTGATGAGGGGCAAGGACACTGAAGCTTTCTTT.

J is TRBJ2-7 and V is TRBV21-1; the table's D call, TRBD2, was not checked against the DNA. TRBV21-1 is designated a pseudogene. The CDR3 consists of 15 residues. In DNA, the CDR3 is TGTGCCAGCAGCAGTAGGGCGGGAGGGCCCTACGAGCAGTACTTC. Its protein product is CASSSRAGGPYEQYF.

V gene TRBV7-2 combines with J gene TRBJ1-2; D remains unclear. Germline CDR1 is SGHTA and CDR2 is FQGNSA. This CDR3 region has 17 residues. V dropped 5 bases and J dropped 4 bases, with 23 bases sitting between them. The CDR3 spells CASSPRPTRKGFYGYTF. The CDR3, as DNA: TGTGCCAGCAGCCCACGGCCCACTCGAAAAGGGTTCTATGGCTACACCTTC.

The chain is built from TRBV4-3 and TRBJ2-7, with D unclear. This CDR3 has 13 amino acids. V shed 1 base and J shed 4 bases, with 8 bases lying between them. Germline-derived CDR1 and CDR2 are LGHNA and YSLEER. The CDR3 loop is CASSQGKGYEQYF. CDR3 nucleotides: TGCGCCAGCAGCCAAGGAAAGGGATACGAGCAGTACTTC.

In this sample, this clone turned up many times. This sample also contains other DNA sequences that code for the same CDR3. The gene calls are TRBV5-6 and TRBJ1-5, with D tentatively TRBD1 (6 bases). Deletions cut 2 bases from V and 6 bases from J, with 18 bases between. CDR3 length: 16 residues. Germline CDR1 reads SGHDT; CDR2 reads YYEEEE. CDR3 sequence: CASSFTGAGVIQPQHF. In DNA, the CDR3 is TGTGCCAGCAGCTTCACCGGCGCAGGGGTTATTCAGCCCCAGCATTTT.

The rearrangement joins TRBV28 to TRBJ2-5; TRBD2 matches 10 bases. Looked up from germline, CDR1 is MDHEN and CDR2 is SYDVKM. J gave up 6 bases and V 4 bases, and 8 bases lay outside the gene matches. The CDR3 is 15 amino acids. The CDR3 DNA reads TGTGCCAGCAGTTCTAGCGGGAGTGTGTCAAAGACCCAGTACTTC. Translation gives CASSSSGSVSKTQYF.

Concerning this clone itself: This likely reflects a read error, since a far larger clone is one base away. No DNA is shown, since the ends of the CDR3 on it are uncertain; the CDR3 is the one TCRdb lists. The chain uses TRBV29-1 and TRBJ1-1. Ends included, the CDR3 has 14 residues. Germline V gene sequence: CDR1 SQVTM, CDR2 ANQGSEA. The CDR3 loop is CSVASGASNTEASF.

The DNA of the CDR3 is TGTGCCAGCAGTTCCGCCCACCACAGGGGCGCTCAGCCCCAGCATTTT. It codes for CASSSAHHRGAQPQHF. This rearrangement joins TRBV28 to TRBJ1-5; 7 nucleotides match TRBD1. The V segment lost 4 bases and the J segment 6 bases; nucleotides outside the gene matches: 12. This CDR3 comprises 16 residues. Germline CDR1 reads MDHEN; CDR2 reads SYDVKM.

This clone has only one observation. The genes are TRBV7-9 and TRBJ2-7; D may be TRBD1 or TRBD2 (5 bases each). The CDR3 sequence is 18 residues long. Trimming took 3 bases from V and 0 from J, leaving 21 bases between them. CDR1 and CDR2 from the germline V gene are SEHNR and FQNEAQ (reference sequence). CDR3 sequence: CASSFKATGTVSSYEQYF. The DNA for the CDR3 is TGTGCCAGCAGCTTCAAGGCGACCGGGACGGTGAGCTCCTACGAGCAGTACTTC.

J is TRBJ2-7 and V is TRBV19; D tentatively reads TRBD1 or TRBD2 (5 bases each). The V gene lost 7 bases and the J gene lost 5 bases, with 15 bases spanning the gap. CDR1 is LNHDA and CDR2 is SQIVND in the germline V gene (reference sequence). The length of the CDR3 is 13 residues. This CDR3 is CASIPTGTHEQYF. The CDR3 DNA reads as TGTGCCAGTATCCCCACCGGGACGCACGAGCAGTACTTC. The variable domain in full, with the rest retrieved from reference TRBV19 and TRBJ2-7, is DGGITQSPKYLFRKEGQNVTLSCEQNLNHDAMYWYRQDPGQGLRLIYYSQIVNDFQKGDIAEGYSVSREKKESFPLTVTSAQKNPTAFYLCASIPTGTHEQYFGPGTRLTVT.

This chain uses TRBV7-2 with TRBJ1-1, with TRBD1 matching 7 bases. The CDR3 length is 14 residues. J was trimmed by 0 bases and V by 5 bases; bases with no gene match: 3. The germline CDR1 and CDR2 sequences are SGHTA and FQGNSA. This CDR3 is CASSRGGVNTEAFF. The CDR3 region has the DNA TGTGCCAGCAGCAGAGGGGGCGTGAACACTGAAGCTTTCTTT.

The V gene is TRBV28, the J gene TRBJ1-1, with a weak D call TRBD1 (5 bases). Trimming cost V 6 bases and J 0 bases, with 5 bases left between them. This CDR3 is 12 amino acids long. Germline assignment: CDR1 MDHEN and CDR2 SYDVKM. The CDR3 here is CASRGLNTEAFF. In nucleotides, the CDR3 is TGTGCCAGCAGGGGACTGAACACTGAAGCTTTCTTT.

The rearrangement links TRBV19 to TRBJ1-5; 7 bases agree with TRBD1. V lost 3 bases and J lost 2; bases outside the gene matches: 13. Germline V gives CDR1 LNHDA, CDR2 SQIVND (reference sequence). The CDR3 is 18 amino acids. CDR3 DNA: TGTGCCAGTAGTATCAGGGGGGTCGTGGTTTTGGGCAATCAGCCCCAGCATTTT. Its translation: CASSIRGVVVLGNQPQHF.

The CDR3 reads CASSLAYNQPQHF. Here the CDR3 DNA reads TGTGCCAGCAGCCTGGCTTACAATCAGCCCCAGCATTTT. The chain carries TRBV9 and TRBJ1-5; D call uncertain. The CDR3 contains 13 residues. With 4 bases removed from V and 3 bases from J, the gap between germline ends came to 8 bases. The germline CDR1 and CDR2 sequences are SGDLS and YYNGEE.

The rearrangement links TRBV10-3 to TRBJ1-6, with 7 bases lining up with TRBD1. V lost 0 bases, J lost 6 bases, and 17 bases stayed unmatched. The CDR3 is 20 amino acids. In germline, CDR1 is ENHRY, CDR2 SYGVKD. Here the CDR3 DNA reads TGTGCCATCAGTGAGTCACGGGGACAGTTCCAGGGGGGCATTAATTCACCCCTCCACTTT. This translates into CAISESRGQFQGGINSPLHF.

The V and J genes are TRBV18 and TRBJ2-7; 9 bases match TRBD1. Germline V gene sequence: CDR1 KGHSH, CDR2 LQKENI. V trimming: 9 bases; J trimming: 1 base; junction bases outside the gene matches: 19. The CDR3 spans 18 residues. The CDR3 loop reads CASTAGQGYNTYSYEQYF. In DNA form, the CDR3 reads TGTGCCAGTACGGCGGGACAGGGATATAATACGTATTCCTACGAGCAGTACTTC.

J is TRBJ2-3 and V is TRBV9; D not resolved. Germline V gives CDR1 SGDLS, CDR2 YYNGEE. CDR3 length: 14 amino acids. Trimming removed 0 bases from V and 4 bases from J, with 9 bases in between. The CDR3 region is CASSVGVSPDTQYF. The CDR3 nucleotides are TGTGCCAGCAGCGTAGGGGTTAGCCCAGATACGCAGTATTTT.

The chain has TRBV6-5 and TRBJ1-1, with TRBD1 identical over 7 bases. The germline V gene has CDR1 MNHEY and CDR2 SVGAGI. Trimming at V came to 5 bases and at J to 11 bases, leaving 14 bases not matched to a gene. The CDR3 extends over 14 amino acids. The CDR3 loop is CASSLYQGQQKAFF. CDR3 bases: TGTGCCAGCAGTCTCTATCAGGGACAGCAAAAGGCTTTCTTT.

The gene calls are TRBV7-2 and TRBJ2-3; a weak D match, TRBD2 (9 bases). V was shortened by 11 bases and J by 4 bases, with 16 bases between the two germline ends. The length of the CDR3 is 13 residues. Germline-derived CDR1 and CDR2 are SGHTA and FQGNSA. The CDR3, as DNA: TGTGCCGCAGGGGGCGGGAGGGCAGATACGCAGTATTTT. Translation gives CAAGGGRADTQYF.

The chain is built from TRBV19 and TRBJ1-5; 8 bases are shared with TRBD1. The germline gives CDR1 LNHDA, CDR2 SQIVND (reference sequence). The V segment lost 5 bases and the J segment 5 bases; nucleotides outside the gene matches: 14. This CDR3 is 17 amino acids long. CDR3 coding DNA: TGTGCCAGTAGTCCTTCCCGGACAGGGTTGATCCATCAGCCCCAGCATTTT. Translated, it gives CASSPSRTGLIHQPQHF. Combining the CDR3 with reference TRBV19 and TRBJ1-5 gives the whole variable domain DGGITQSPKYLFRKEGQNVTLSCEQNLNHDAMYWYRQDPGQGLRLIYYSQIVNDFQKGDIAEGYSVSREKKESFPLTVTSAQKNPTAFYLCASSPSRTGLIHQPQHFGDGTRLSIL.

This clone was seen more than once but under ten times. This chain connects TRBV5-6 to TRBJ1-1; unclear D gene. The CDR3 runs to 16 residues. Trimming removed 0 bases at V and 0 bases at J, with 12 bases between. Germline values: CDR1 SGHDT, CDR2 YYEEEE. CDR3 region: CASSLGEDLLNTEAFF. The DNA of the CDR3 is TGTGCCAGCAGCTTGGGGGAGGATTTGTTGAACACTGAAGCTTTCTTT.